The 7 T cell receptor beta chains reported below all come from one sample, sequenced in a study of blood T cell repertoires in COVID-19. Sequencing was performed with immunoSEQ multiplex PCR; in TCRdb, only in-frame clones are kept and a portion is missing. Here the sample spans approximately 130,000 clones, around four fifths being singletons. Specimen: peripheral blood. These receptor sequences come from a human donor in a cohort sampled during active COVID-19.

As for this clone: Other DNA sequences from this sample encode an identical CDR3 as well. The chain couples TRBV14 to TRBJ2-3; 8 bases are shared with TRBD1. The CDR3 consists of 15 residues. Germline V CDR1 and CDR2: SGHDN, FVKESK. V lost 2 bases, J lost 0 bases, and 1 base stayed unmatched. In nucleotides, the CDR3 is TGTGCCAGCAGCCAACAGGGGGCGAGCACAGATACGCAGTATTTT. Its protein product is CASSQQGASTDTQYF.

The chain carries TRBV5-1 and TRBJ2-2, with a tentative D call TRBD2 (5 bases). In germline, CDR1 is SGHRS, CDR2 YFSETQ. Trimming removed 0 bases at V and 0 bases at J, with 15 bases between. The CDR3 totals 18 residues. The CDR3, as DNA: TGCGCCAGCAGCTTGGTCTCAGGACTGTCGGCGAACACCGGGGAGCTGTTTTTT. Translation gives CASSLVSGLSANTGELFF.

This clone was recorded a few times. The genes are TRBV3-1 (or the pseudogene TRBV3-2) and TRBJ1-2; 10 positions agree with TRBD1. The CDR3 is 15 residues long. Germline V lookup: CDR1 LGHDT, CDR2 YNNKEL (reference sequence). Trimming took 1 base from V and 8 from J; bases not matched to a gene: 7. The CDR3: CASSQGLTGGRGYTF. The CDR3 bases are TGTGCCAGCAGCCAAGGACTGACAGGGGGCAGGGGCTACACCTTC.

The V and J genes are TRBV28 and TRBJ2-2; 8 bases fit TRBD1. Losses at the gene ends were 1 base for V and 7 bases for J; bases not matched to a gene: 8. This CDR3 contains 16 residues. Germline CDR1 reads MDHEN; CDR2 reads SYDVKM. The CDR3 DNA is TGTGCCAGCAGTTTATTGTCCAGGGGGCATGTCGGGGAGCTGTTTTTT. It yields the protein CASSLLSRGHVGELFF.

CDR3 protein: CASSQDRGPWGETQYF. DNA for the CDR3: TGTGCCAGCAGCCAAGACAGGGGCCCCTGGGGAGAGACCCAGTACTTC. The chain has TRBV14 and TRBJ2-5; a possible D gene is TRBD1 (6 bases). Germline lookup yields CDR1 SGHDN and CDR2 FVKESK. The CDR3 contains 16 residues. Trimming stripped 0 bases from V and 4 bases from J, with 15 bases between.

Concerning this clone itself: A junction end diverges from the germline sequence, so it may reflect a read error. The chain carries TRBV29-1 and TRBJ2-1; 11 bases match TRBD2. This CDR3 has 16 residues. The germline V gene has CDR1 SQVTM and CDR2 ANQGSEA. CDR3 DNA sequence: TGCAGCGTTGATTTAGGAGTAGCGGGGGGGTACAGTGAGCAGTTCTTC. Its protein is CSVDLGVAGGYSEQFF.

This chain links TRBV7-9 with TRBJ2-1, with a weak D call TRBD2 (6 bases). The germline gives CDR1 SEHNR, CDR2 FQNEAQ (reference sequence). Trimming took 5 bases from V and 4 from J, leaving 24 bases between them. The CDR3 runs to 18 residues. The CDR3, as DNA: TGTGCCAGCAGCCAAACTTATAGGACGGACTACCGGTACAATGAGCAGTTCTTC. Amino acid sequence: CASSQTYRTDYRYNEQFF.